These 18 T cell receptor beta chains came from one sample sequenced in a study of beta chain features in type 1 diabetes. The authors reverse transcribed all of the isolated RNA, so sequencing captured expressed TCRB transcripts. Repertoires were generated with immunoSEQ multiplex PCR, while TCRdb's copy carries only in-frame clones and drops some. Of roughly 130,000 clones in the sample, 7% to 10% were seen once. Source material: central memory CD4+ T cells from blood. The receptors shown here come from a man between 18 and 29 years old in good health.

This clone occurred a few times. This sample also contains other DNA sequences that code for the same CDR3. The chain combines TRBV7-2 with TRBJ2-7; 8 bases fit TRBD2. The length of the CDR3 is 15 residues. With V trimmed by 5 bases and J by 1 base, 7 bases remained unmatched. CDR1 is SGHTA and CDR2 is FQGNSA in the germline V gene. CDR3 loop: CASSPPGGRSYEQYF. The CDR3 DNA reads as TGTGCCAGCAGCCCTCCGGGGGGGCGGTCCTACGAGCAGTACTTC.

In its sample, this clone was seen a few times. The chain recombines TRBV5-1 with TRBJ2-7; D remains unclear. The CDR3 length is 13 residues. Germline CDR1 is SGHRS and CDR2 is YFSETQ. With 4 bases removed from V and 1 base from J, the gap between germline ends came to 9 bases. CDR3 amino acids: CASSTISSYEQYF. The CDR3 region has the DNA TGCGCCAGCAGCACAATAAGTTCCTACGAGCAGTACTTC. The full variable domain, in which reference TRBV5-1 and TRBJ2-7 provide the parts outside the CDR3, is KAGVTQTPRYLIKTRGQQVTLSCSPISGHRSVSWYQQTPGQGLQFLFEYFSETQRNKGNFPGRFSGRQFSNSRSEMNVSTLELGDSALYLCASSTISSYEQYFGPGTRLTVT.

The rearrangement links TRBV7-2 to TRBJ1-2; 12 bases are shared with TRBD1. CDR1 is SGHTA, CDR2 FQGNSA, per germline. Trimming at V came to 5 bases and at J to 4 bases, leaving 11 bases not matched to a gene. This CDR3 is built from 17 residues. In nucleotides, the CDR3 is TGTGCCAGCAGCAAACCGGGACAGGGGGCGGGTGGCTATGGCTACACCTTC. Its protein product is CASSKPGQGAGGYGYTF.

This chain links TRBV4-3 with TRBJ2-7, with TRBD1 matching over 8 bases. V trimming: 4 bases; J trimming: 0 bases; junction bases outside the gene matches: 5. The CDR3 is 15 amino acids. The germline V gene encodes CDR1 LGHNA and CDR2 YSLEER. CDR3 coding DNA: TGCGCCAGCAGCCTCGGACAGGGAAGCTCCTACGAGCAGTACTTC. It is translated as CASSLGQGSSYEQYF.

The sample holds a few counts of this clone. The chain joins TRBV7-2 to TRBJ2-5; 11 bases fit TRBD2. In germline, CDR1 is SGHTA, CDR2 FQGNSA. V dropped 0 bases and J dropped 1; count of bases not matched to a gene: 10. CDR3 length: 19 amino acids. Written as DNA, the CDR3 is TGTGCCAGCAGCTTAGCGGAGGTAGCGGGGGGGCTAAGCCAAGAGACCCAGTACTTC. It encodes CASSLAEVAGGLSQETQYF.

The chain recombines TRBV19 with TRBJ1-6, with a weak D call TRBD1 (5 bases). The germline V gene encodes CDR1 LNHDA and CDR2 SQIVND (reference sequence). Between the trimmed V and J ends, which lost 3 bases and 7 bases, there was a span of 10 bases. The CDR3 has 14 residues. The DNA for the CDR3 is TGTGCCAGTAGTATTTTGGGGCTGAATTCACCCCTCCACTTT. It yields the protein CASSILGLNSPLHF. Supplemented by reference TRBV19 and TRBJ1-6, the full variable domain reads DGGITQSPKYLFRKEGQNVTLSCEQNLNHDAMYWYRQDPGQGLRLIYYSQIVNDFQKGDIAEGYSVSREKKESFPLTVTSAQKNPTAFYLCASSILGLNSPLHFGNGTRLTVT.

In this sample, this clone turned up a few times. The rearrangement links TRBV5-1 to TRBJ1-2; possibly TRBD1 for D (6 bases). The CDR3 is made up of 15 amino acids. Germline V CDR1 and CDR2: SGHRS, YFSETQ. V lost 2 bases and J lost 0, with 11 bases in between. The CDR3 DNA reads TGCGCCAGCAGCTTTCAGGGGCGGTCTAACTATGGCTACACCTTC. Translated, it gives CASSFQGRSNYGYTF.

This clone was seen at least ten times. The rearrangement links TRBV5-1 to TRBJ2-6, with D unclear. The germline V gene encodes CDR1 SGHRS and CDR2 YFSETQ. Trimming pared 6 bases from V and 0 bases from J, leaving 10 bases between. This CDR3 is built from 15 residues. CDR3 DNA: TGCGCCAGCACCTTACTGCACTCTGGGGCCAACGTCCTGACTTTC. Translation gives CASTLLHSGANVLTF.

This clone came up a few times. The rearrangement joins TRBV6-6 to TRBJ1-2; unclear D gene. The germline CDR1 and CDR2 sequences are MNHNY and SVGAGI (reference sequence). V was trimmed by 5 bases and J by 0 bases, leaving 4 bases between them. This CDR3 spans 12 amino acids. The DNA for the CDR3 is TGTGCCAGCAGTCCAACTAACTATGGCTACACCTTC. Residues: CASSPTNYGYTF.

This clone was detected only a few times. V is TRBV18 and J is TRBJ2-5, with 10 bases matching TRBD1. With V trimmed by 1 base and J by 5 bases, 7 bases remained unmatched. Per germline, CDR1 KGHSH and CDR2 LQKENI. The CDR3 runs to 16 residues. CDR3 coding DNA: TGTGCCAGCTCACCACTAGGACAGGGGGTCTGGGAGACCCAGTACTTC. Translating gives CASSPLGQGVWETQYF.

This clone was counted at least ten times. The J gene is TRBJ2-7, the V gene TRBV4-2; no definite D call. This CDR3 has 12 residues. Trimming took 4 bases from V and 1 from J, leaving 5 bases between them. Germline V gives CDR1 LGHNA, CDR2 YNFKEQ. In DNA form, the CDR3 reads TGTGCCAGCAGCCCCCCTTCCTACGAGCAGTACTTC. Translating it yields CASSPPSYEQYF.

This clone turned up a few times. The chain uses TRBV6-5 and TRBJ1-2; D might be TRBD1 (5 bases). The CDR3 runs 15 residues. From germline, CDR1 is MNHEY and CDR2 SVGAGI. V lost 3 bases and J lost 4, with 15 bases in between. CDR3 sequence: CASSYIRDGGYGYTF. The CDR3 DNA reads as TGTGCCAGCAGTTATATCAGGGATGGTGGCTATGGCTACACCTTC.

This clone was detected a few times. The chain uses TRBV7-6 and TRBJ2-5; unclear D gene. The ends were cut back, 4 bases at V and 5 bases at J, with 8 bases in the middle. Germline lookup yields CDR1 SGHVS and CDR2 FNYEAQ. There are 12 residues in the CDR3. The CDR3 nucleotides are TGTGCCAGCAGCTCCCCCGGGGAGACCCAGTACTTC. This encodes CASSSPGETQYF.

This clone was counted many times. This rearrangement joins TRBV15 to TRBJ2-1; the D gene is possibly TRBD2 (6 bases). With 0 bases removed from V and 1 base from J, the gap between germline ends came to 10 bases. The CDR3 runs to 16 residues. From germline, CDR1 is LNHNV and CDR2 YYDKDF (reference sequence). The CDR3 bases are TGTGCCACCAGCAGAGAGCCTAGCGCATCCTACAATGAGCAGTTCTTC. Protein: CATSREPSASYNEQFF.

This clone was counted a few times. The chain has TRBV19 and TRBJ2-1, with 8 bases identical to TRBD2. CDR1 and CDR2 from the germline V gene are LNHDA and SQIVND (reference sequence). After removal of 3 bases from V and 4 bases from J, the junction contained 14 bases not matched to a gene. The CDR3 runs to 18 residues. The DNA of the CDR3 is TGTGCCAGTAGTATCGAGATCGCAGCGGGGGACCTATACAATGAGCAGTTCTTC. This sequence encodes CASSIEIAAGDLYNEQFF.

V and J are TRBV30 and TRBJ1-5, with D hard to call. Germline CDR1 and CDR2: GTSNPN and SVGIG (reference sequence). The CDR3 runs 13 residues. Trimming removed 4 bases from V and 5 bases from J, with 12 bases in between. CDR3 nucleotides: TGTGCCTGGAACTTACGTTCGGATCAGCCCCAGCATTTT. Amino acid sequence: CAWNLRSDQPQHF.

The chain carries TRBV19 and TRBJ2-7; 8 bases agree with TRBD1. The germline gives CDR1 LNHDA, CDR2 SQIVND (reference sequence). The CDR3 consists of 15 residues. J was trimmed by 3 bases and V by 5 bases; bases with no gene match: 9. DNA for the CDR3: TGTGCCAGTAGTGCCCCCCCCGGACAGGGCTACGAGCAGTACTTC. Translating it yields CASSAPPGQGYEQYF.

This clone was counted between two and nine times. The gene calls are TRBV19 and TRBJ2-7; 8 positions match TRBD1. The germline V gene encodes CDR1 LNHDA and CDR2 SQIVND (reference sequence). The V gene end was trimmed by 7 bases and the J gene end by 2 bases; junction bases not matched to a gene: 4. This CDR3 is built from 13 residues. CDR3 amino acids: CASKETGAYEQYF. The CDR3, as DNA: TGTGCCAGTAAAGAGACAGGGGCCTACGAGCAGTACTTC.